The TCR beta chain described here comes from a study of blood T cell repertoires in COVID-19. Study-level background: Nucleic acid was either cDNA or gDNA, and it came from T cells, B-cell-depleted T cells, or PBMCs.

This clone was seen a single time. Authors' analysis steps: Estimated nucleated cell counts came from reference gene primer amplification. Sequencing used immunoSEQ multiplex PCR; TCRdb keeps in-frame clones, though not all of them. V, J and clone size reflect that table, while D and trimming were determined from the DNA. The sample has 150,000 to 200,000 clones; approximately 85% are singletons. Seattle patient enrollment occurred during active infection, with longitudinal follow-up thereafter. Germline CDR1 and CDR2: SNHLY and FYNNEI. The CDR3 is 14 amino acids. V trimming: 6 bases; J trimming: 4 bases; junction bases outside the gene matches: 5.

This TCR was sampled from a man of 80 years or more with COVID-19, enrolled during active disease. The V and J genes are TRBV2 and TRBJ1-5, with 8 positions matching TRBD1. The sequencing sample was made of peripheral blood. CDR3 sequence (DNA): TGTGCCAGCAGGGAGGACAGGGAGAATCAGCCCCAGCATTTT. It yields the protein CASREDRENQPQHF.